This paragraph reports one T cell receptor beta chain. The J segment lost 5 bases and the V segment lost 7 bases, leaving 4 bases of the junction unmatched. Germline CDR1 and CDR2: GTSNPN and SVGIG (reference sequence). The CDR3 contains 11 residues. This entry is derived from a study of T cell responses to AZD1222 COVID-19 vaccine. Profiled with immunoSEQ multiplex PCR; TCRdb holds only in-frame clones, not every one. The sample records under 200,000 clones, approximately 90% being singletons. V and J are TRBV30 and TRBJ2-7; 8 bases align to TRBD1. This sequence was found in an adult who received the AZD1222 COVID-19 vaccine. This specimen consisted of peripheral blood, obtained 28 days after the second AZD1222 dose. The CDR3 here is CAYDRGDEQYF. Here the CDR3 DNA reads TGTGCCTACGACAGGGGCGACGAGCAGTACTTC.